What follows is one T cell receptor beta chain and its context. What it recognizes is unknown. This entry is derived from a study of untreated major depressive disorder. Study observations and caveats: TRBV05-01 (Vbeta 5.1) usage was higher in CD4+ T cells of depressed patients than controls.

Every depressed patient was matched in pairs with a non-depressed control on sex, age, current smoking status and body mass index. Roughly 29 ml of peripheral blood was collected per donor. From thawed PBMCs, CD4+ T cells were purified by negative selection. CD4+ T cell purity was typically approximately 94%. The method was immunoSEQ multiplex PCR; TCRdb's version includes in-frame clones alone and lacks a portion of them. This sample has about 25,000 clones, with 91% found just once. V lost 6 bases and J lost 7, with 19 bases in between. The CDR3 consists of 15 residues. CDR1 is WSHSY, CDR2 SAAADI, per germline.

The source is a woman younger than 45 with major depressive disorder. Material: CD4+ T cells from PBMCs. The rearrangement joins TRBV10-2 to TRBJ1-5; maybe TRBD1 (6 bases). CDR3 coding DNA: TGCGCCAGCAGGGGACAACAGGGATTAAACCAGCCCCAGCATTTT. Translated: CASRGQQGLNQPQHF.